Here is one T cell receptor beta chain with its context. Antigen: not known. PCR used 60 Vbeta primers and 13 Jbeta primers. TCRdb's table, derived via immunoSEQ multiplex PCR, lists solely in-frame clones and lacks some. The table lists roughly 97,000 clones, 55% to 80% of them singletons, with 3% to 4% in the top ten. The CDR3 covers 14 residues. Trimming took 5 bases from V and 4 from J, leaving 16 bases between them. Per germline, CDR1 SGHRS and CDR2 YFSETQ. This sample stems from a study of cytomegalovirus exposure and HLA in healthy donors. The study's findings and limits: V- and J-gene trimming in TCR beta was tied to a missense DCLRE1C variant by an analysis performed later. The authors enumerated over 150 TCR beta chains as linked to cytomegalovirus.

The sample taken for sequencing was PBMCs. This chain uses TRBV5-1 with TRBJ2-7; maybe TRBD1 (6 bases). The sequence derives from a man between 35 and 55 years old in good health and CMV-seronegative. The CDR3 spells CASRQDRLAYEQYF. The CDR3, as DNA: TGCGCCAGCAGGCAGGACAGATTAGCGTACGAGCAGTACTTC.